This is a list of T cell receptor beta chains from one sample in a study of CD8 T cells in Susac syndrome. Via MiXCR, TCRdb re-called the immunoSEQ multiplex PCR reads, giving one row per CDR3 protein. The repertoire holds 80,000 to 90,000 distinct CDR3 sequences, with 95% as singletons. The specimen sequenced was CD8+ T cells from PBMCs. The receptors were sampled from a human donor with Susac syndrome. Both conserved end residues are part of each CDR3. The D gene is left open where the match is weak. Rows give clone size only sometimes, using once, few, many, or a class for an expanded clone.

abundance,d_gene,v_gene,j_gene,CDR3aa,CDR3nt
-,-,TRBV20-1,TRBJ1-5,CSASRSWQVRNQPQHF,TGCAGTGCTAGTCGATCGTGGCAGGTTCGCAATCAGCCCCAGCATTTT
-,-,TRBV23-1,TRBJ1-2,CASSPGGYYGYTF,TGCGCCAGCAGTCCGGGCGGATACTATGGCTACACCTTC
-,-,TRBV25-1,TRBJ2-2,CASSERWDANTGELFF,TGTGCCAGCAGTGAGAGGTGGGACGCGAACACCGGGGAGCTGTTTTTT
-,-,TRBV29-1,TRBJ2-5,CSVEDLYF,TGCAGCGTTGAGGATCTGTACTTC
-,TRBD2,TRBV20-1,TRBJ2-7,CSARDTLAGLYEQYF,TGCAGTGCTAGAGATACGCTAGCGGGACTCTACGAGCAGTACTTC
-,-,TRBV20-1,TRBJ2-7,CSARDPGGADEQYF,TGCAGTGCTAGAGACCCCGGGGGAGCCGACGAGCAGTACTTC
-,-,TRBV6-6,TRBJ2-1,CASSYDLADEQFF,TGTGCCAGCAGTTACGATTTAGCAGATGAGCAGTTCTTC
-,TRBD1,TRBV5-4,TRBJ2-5,CASSWDPGTVQETQYF,TGTGCCAGCAGCTGGGACCCGGGGACAGTGCAAGAGACCCAGTACTTC
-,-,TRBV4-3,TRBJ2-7,CASSQDRDVTYEQYF,TGCGCCAGCAGCCAAGATAGAGACGTCACTTACGAGCAGTACTTC
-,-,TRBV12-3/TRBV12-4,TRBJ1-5,CASSFTAPAGDQPQHF,TGTGCCAGCAGTTTCACAGCCCCGGCAGGCGATCAGCCCCAGCATTTT
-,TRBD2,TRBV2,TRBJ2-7,CASEGLGNYEQYF,TGTGCCAGCGAGGGACTAGGAAATTACGAGCAGTACTTC
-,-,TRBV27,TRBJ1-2,CASSLGRGVSYTF,TGTGCCAGCAGTTTAGGCAGGGGAGTCAGCTACACCTTC
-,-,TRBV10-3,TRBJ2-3,CAISEGYDPRTDTQYF,TGTGCCATCAGTGAGGGCTATGATCCCCGCACAGATACGCAGTATTTT
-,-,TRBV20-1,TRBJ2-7,CSAARDSLYEQYF,TGCAGTGCTGCCCGGGACTCACTCTACGAGCAGTACTTC
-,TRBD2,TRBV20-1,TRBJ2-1,CSAEPGLAGSEQFF,TGCAGTGCAGAACCGGGACTAGCGGGATCGGAGCAGTTCTTC
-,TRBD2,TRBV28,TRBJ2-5,CASNALASGVQETQYF,TGTGCCAGCAATGCCCTGGCTAGCGGGGTACAAGAGACCCAGTACTTC
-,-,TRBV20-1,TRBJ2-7,CSARDTLVSSYEQYF,TGCAGTGCTAGAGATACCCTAGTTAGCTCCTACGAGCAGTACTTC
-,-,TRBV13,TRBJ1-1,CASSGRQNPNTEAFF,TGTGCCAGCAGCGGCAGACAGAACCCGAACACTGAAGCTTTCTTT
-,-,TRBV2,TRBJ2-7,CASRDRDGGYEQYF,TGTGCCAGCAGAGACCGGGACGGGGGCTACGAGCAGTACTTC
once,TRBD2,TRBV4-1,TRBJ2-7,CASSRMTSGTAYEQYF,TGCGCCAGCAGCCGGATGACTAGCGGGACAGCCTACGAGCAGTACTTC
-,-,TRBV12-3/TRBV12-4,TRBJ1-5,CASMTQGNQPQHF,TGTGCCAGCATGACTCAGGGAAATCAGCCCCAGCATTTT
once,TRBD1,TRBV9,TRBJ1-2,CASSATRDRGRFGYTF,TGTGCCAGCAGCGCAACACGGGACAGGGGGCGATTTGGCTACACCTTC
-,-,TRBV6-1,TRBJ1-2,CASKRAGGGYTF,TGTGCCAGCAAGAGAGCGGGGGGAGGCTACACCTTC
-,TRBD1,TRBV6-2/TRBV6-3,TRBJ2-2,CASSYSLNRGVLTGGVAGELFF,TGTGCCAGCAGTTACTCTCTGAATAGGGGAGTACTGACAGGGGGCGTTGCCGGGGAGCTGTTTTTT
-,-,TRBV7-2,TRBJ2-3,CASSTYTQYF,TGTGCCAGCAGCACCTATACGCAGTATTTT
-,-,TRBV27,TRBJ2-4,CASSPGSKNIQYF,TGTGCCAGCAGCCCCGGGTCGAAAAACATTCAGTACTTC